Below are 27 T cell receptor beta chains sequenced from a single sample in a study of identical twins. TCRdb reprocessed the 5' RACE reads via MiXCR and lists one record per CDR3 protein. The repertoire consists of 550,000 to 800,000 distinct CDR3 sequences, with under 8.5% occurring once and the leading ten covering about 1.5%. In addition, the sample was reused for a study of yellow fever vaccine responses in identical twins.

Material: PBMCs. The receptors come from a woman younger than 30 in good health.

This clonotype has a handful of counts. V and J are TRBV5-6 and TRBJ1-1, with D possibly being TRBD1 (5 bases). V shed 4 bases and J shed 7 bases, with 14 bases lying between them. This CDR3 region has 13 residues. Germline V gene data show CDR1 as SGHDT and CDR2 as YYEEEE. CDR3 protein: CASSLGWGNEAFF. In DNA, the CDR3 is TGTGCCAGCAGCCTTGGTTGGGGGAATGAAGCTTTCTTT. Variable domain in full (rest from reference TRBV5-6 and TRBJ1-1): DAGVTQSPTHLIKTRGQQVTLRCSPKSGHDTVSWYQQALGQGPQFIFQYYEEEERQRGNFPDRFSGHQFPNYSSELNVNALLLGDSALYLCASSLGWGNEAFFGQGTRLTVV.

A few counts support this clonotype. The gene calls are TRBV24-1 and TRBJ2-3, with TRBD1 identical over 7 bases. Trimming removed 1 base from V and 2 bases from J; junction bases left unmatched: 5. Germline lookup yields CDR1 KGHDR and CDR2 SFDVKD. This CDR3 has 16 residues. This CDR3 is CATSDLSDRPTDTQYF. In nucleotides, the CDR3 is TGTGCCACCAGTGATTTATCGGACAGGCCCACAGATACGCAGTATTTT.

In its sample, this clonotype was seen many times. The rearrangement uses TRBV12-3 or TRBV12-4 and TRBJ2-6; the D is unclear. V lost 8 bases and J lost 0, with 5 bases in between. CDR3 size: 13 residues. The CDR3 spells CASSHSGANVLTF. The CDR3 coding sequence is TGTGCCAGCTCCCACTCTGGGGCCAACGTCCTGACTTTC.

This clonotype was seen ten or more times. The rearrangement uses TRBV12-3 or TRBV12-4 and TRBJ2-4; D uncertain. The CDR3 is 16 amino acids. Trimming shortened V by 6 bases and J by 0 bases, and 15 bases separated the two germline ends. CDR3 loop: CASRFDGKLAKNIQYF. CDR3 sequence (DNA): TGTGCCAGCAGGTTCGACGGAAAGCTAGCCAAAAACATTCAGTACTTC.

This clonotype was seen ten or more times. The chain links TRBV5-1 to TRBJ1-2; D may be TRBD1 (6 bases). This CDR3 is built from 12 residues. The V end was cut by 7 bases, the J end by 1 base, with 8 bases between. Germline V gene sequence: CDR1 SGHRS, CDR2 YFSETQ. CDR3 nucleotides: TGCGCCAGCGCAGGGGATAACTATGGCTACACCTTC. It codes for CASAGDNYGYTF.

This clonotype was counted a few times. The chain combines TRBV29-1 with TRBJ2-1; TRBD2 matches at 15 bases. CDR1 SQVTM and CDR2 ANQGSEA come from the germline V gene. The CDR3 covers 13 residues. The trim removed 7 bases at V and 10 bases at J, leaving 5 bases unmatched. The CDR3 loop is CSARTSGRGEQFF. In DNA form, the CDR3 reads TGCAGCGCCAGGACTAGCGGGAGGGGAGAGCAGTTCTTC.

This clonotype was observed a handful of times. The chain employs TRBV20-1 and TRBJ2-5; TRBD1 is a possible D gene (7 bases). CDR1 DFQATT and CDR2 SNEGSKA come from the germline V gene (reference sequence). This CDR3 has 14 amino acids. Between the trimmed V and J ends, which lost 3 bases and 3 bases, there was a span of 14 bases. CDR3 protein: CSARGGTGEETQYF. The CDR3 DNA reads TGCAGTGCTAGGGGGGGTACAGGGGAAGAGACCCAGTACTTC.

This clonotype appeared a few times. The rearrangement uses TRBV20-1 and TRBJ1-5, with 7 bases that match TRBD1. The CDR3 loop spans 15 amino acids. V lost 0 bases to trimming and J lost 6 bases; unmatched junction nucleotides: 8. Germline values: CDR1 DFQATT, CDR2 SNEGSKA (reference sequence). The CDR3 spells CSARDPTGAGQPQHF. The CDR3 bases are TGCAGTGCTAGAGATCCTACAGGGGCCGGTCAGCCCCAGCATTTT.

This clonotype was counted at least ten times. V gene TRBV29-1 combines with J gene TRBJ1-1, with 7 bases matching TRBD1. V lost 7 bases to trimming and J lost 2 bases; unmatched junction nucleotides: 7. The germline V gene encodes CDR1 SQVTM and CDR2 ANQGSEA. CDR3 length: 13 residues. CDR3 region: CSAEQGSNTEAFF. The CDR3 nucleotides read TGCAGCGCCGAACAGGGGTCCAACACTGAAGCTTTCTTT.

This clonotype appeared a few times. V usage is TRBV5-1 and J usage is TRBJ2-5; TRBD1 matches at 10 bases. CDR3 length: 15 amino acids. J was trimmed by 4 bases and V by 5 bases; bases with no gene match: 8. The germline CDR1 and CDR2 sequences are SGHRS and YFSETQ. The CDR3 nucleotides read TGCGCCAGCAGGGCCTCCGGGACAGGGGTAGAGACCCAGTACTTC. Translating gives CASRASGTGVETQYF.

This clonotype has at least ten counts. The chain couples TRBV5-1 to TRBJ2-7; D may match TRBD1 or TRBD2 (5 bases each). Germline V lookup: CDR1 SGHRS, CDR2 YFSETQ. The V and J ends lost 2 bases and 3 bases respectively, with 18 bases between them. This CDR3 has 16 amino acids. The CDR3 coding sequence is TGCGCCAGCAGCTTAGGAAGAACAGGAGGCGGCTACGAGCAGTACTTC. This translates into CASSLGRTGGGYEQYF.

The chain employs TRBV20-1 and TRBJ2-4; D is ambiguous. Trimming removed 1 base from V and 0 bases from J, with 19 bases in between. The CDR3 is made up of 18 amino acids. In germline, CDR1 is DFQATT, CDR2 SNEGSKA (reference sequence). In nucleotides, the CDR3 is TGCAGTGCTAGAGTTCCCGGGCCAGGCCCCCTAGCCAAAAACATTCAGTACTTC. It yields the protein CSARVPGPGPLAKNIQYF.

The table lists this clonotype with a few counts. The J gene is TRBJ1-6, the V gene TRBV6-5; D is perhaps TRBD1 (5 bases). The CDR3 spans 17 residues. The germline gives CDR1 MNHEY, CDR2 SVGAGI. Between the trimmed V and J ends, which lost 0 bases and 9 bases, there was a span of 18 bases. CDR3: CASSYSSGAAISSPLHF. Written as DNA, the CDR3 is TGTGCCAGCAGTTACTCGTCCGGGGCCGCAATTAGTTCACCCCTCCACTTT.

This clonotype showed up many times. The CDR3 region has the DNA TGCGCCAGCAGCCAAGATGGGACAGTTAACTATGGCTACACCTTC. This encodes CASSQDGTVNYGYTF. This rearrangement joins TRBV4-1 to TRBJ1-2; TRBD1 matches at 7 bases. The CDR3 consists of 15 residues. V shed 0 bases and J 1 base; nucleotides not matched to a gene: 2. Germline lookup yields CDR1 MGHRA and CDR2 YSYEKL.

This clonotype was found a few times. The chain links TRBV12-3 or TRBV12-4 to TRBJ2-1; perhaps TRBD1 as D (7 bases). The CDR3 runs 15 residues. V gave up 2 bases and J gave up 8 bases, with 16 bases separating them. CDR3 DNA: TGTGCCAGCAGTTTATTTGGAGGGGGCGGCGATGAGCAGTTCTTC. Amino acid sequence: CASSLFGGGGDEQFF.

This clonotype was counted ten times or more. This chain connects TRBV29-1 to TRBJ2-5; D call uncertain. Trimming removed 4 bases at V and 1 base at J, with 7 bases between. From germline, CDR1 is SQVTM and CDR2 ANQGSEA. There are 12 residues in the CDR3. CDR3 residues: CSVAPGQETQYF. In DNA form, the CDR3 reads TGCAGCGTTGCCCCGGGCCAAGAGACCCAGTACTTC.

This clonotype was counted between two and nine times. CDR3 coding DNA: TGTGCCAGTAGCGGGAGGAATCACAATGAGCAGTTCTTC. This encodes CASSGRNHNEQFF. The chain recombines TRBV25-1 with TRBJ2-1; 10 bases fit TRBD2. Germline V lookup: CDR1 MGHDK, CDR2 SYGVNS. This CDR3 has 13 residues. J lost 5 bases, V lost 9 bases, and 4 bases had no gene match.

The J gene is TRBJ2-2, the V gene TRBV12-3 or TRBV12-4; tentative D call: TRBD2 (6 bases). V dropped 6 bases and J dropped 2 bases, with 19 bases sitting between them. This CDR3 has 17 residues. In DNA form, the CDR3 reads TGTGCCAGCAGAACTACCTTTGGGGAGGTTAACACCGGGGAGCTGTTTTTT. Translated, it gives CASRTTFGEVNTGELFF.

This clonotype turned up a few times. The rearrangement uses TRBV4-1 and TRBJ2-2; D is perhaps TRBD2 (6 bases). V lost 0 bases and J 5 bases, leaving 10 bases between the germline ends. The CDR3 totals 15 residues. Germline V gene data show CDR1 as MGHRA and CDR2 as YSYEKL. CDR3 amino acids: CASSQDPGGTGELFF. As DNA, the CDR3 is TGCGCCAGCAGCCAAGACCCCGGGGGTACCGGGGAGCTGTTTTTT.

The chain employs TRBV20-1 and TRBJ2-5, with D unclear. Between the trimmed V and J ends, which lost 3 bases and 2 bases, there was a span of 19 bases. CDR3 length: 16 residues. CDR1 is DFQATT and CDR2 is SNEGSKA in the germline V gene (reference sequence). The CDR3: CSASGPPGRKQETQYF. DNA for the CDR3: TGCAGTGCTAGCGGTCCCCCCGGACGTAAACAAGAGACCCAGTACTTC.

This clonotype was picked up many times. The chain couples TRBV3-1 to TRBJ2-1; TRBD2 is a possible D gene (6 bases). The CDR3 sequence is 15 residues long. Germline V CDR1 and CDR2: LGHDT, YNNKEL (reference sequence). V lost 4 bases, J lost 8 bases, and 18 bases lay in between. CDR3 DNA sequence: TGTGCCAGCAGCCGCCGGGACTCGATAGATGATGAGCAGTTCTTC. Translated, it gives CASSRRDSIDDEQFF.

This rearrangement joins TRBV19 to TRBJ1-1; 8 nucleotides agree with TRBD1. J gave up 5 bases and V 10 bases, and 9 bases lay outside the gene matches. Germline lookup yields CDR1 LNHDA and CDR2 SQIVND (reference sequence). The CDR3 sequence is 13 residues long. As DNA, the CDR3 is TGTGCCACCCACAGGGGGAGGGTGACTGAAGCTTTCTTT. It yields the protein CATHRGRVTEAFF. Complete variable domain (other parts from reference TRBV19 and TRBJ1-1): DGGITQSPKYLFRKEGQNVTLSCEQNLNHDAMYWYRQDPGQGLRLIYYSQIVNDFQKGDIAEGYSVSREKKESFPLTVTSAQKNPTAFYLCATHRGRVTEAFFGQGTRLTVV.

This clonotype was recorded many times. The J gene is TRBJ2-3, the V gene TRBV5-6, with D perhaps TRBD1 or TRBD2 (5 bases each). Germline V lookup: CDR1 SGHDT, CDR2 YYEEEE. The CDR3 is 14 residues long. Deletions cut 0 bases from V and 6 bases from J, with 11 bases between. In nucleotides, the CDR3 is TGTGCCAGCAGCTTGGTGCGGTGGGACGATACGCAGTATTTT. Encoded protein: CASSLVRWDDTQYF.

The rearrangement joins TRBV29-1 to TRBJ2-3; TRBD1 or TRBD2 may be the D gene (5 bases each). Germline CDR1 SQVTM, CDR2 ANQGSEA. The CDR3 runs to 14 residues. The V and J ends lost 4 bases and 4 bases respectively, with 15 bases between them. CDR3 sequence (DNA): TGCAGCGTTGGGGTCCGGGGCAGAGCAGATACGCAGTATTTT. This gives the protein CSVGVRGRADTQYF.

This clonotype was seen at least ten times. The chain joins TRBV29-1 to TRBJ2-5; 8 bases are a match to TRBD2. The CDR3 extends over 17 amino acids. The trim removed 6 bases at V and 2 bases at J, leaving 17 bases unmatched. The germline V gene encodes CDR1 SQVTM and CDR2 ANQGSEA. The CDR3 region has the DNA TGCAGCGTCCGTGAACTCCTTGGCGGGGGGTTTCAAGAGACCCAGTACTTC. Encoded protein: CSVRELLGGGFQETQYF.

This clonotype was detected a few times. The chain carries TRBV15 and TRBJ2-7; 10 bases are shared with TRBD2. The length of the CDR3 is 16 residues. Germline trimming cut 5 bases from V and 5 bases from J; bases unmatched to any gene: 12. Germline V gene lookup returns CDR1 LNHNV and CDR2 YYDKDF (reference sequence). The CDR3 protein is CATSPLRAGGRDEQYV. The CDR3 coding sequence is TGTGCCACCAGCCCCCTCAGAGCGGGGGGGCGGGACGAGCAGTACGTC.

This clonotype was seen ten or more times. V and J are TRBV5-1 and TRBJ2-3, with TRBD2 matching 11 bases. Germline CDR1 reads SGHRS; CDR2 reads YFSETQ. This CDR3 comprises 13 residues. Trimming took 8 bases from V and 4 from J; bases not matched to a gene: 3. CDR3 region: CASSGRAADTQYF. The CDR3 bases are TGCGCCAGTAGCGGGAGGGCGGCAGATACGCAGTATTTT.